Listed here are 21 T cell receptor beta chains from one sample, sequenced in a study of blood T cell repertoires in COVID-19 (dated by TCRdb to the early 2020s). Library preparation used the immunoSEQ multiplex PCR assay. TCRdb limited this immuneACCESS table to in-frame rearrangements with V and J called. A share of clones is missing; checked studies link under half to unresolved V genes, and the rest is unexplained. This sample has roughly 120,000 clones in its table, and about 85% of those were observed once. The ten largest clones capture less than 1.5% of the sample. Sequenced sample: peripheral blood. The receptors shown here come from a man aged 40-55 years with acute or convalescent COVID-19.

This chain connects TRBV4-2 to TRBJ2-3; perhaps TRBD2 as D (6 bases). CDR1 and CDR2 (germline): LGHNA, YNFKEQ. This CDR3 has 16 amino acids. V lost 4 bases to trimming and J lost 1 base, with 15 bases between them. This CDR3 reads CASSPVGLSGTDTQYF. CDR3 DNA: TGTGCCAGCAGCCCTGTCGGACTAAGCGGCACAGATACGCAGTATTTT.

The V call is TRBV25-1, the J call TRBJ1-1, with D possibly TRBD1 on 6 matching bases. Germline V lookup: CDR1 MGHDK, CDR2 SYGVNS. The CDR3 runs 15 residues. Trimming took 1 base from V and 2 from J, leaving 11 bases between them. The CDR3 DNA reads as TGTGCCAGCAGTGAATTGGGGACAAAAAACACTGAAGCTTTCTTT. Protein sequence: CASSELGTKNTEAFF.

CDR3 protein: CASSERVGSPGNTIYF. In DNA form, the CDR3 reads TGTGCCAGCAGTGAACGGGTCGGAAGCCCAGGAAACACCATATATTTT. The rearrangement uses TRBV6-1 and TRBJ1-3; unclear D gene. The CDR3 covers 16 residues. Germline loops: CDR1 MNHNS, CDR2 SASEGT. V was cut by 2 bases and J by 4 bases, with 15 bases left in between.

This chain links TRBV5-1 with TRBJ2-5, with 9 bases lining up with TRBD2. Germline trimming cut 2 bases from V and 1 base from J; bases unmatched to any gene: 3. CDR1 and CDR2 (germline): SGHRS, YFSETQ. The CDR3 length is 15 residues. CDR3 nucleotides: TGCGCCAGCAGCTTTCTAGCGGGATTCCAAGAGACCCAGTACTTC. Protein product: CASSFLAGFQETQYF.

The chain links TRBV29-1 to TRBJ2-1; D is unresolved. V was shortened by 3 bases and J by 0 bases, with 6 bases between the two germline ends. This CDR3 is built from 13 residues. The germline V gene has CDR1 SQVTM and CDR2 ANQGSEA. The CDR3: CSVEGISYNEQFF. The CDR3 nucleotides are TGCAGCGTTGAGGGCATCTCCTACAATGAGCAGTTCTTC.

The chain employs TRBV4-2 and TRBJ2-3; tentatively, D is TRBD2 (5 bases). Trimming stripped 1 base from V and 4 bases from J, with 12 bases between. CDR3 length equals 15 residues. From germline, CDR1 is LGHNA and CDR2 YNFKEQ. CDR3 in DNA: TGTGCCAGCAGCCAAGGGGGAGTGGACCCAGATACGCAGTATTTT. Protein product: CASSQGGVDPDTQYF.

The chain uses TRBV18 and TRBJ2-7, with a tentative D call TRBD1 (6 bases). Trimming removed 6 bases at V and 4 bases at J, with 22 bases between. This CDR3 is built from 16 residues. Germline lookup yields CDR1 KGHSH and CDR2 LQKENI. The CDR3 region has the DNA TGTGCCAGCTCGCCTAGTCGTGGACAGCCACCGTACGAGCAGTACTTC. Amino acid sequence: CASSPSRGQPPYEQYF.

This chain connects TRBV18 to TRBJ2-1, with 9 nucleotides matching TRBD2. CDR3 size: 17 residues. CDR1 is KGHSH, CDR2 LQKENI, per germline. The junction had 11 bases not matched to a gene; V was cut back by 0 bases and J by 8 bases. DNA for the CDR3: TGTGCCAGCTCACCACCACGCACGCGGGAGGGCCCCCATGAGCAGTTCTTC. The encoded protein is CASSPPRTREGPHEQFF. Complete variable domain (other parts from reference TRBV18 and TRBJ2-1): NAGVMQNPRHLVRRRGQEARLRCSPMKGHSHVYWYRQLPEEGLKFMVYLQKENIIDESGMPKERFSAEFPKEGPSILRIQQVVRGDSAAYFCASSPPRTREGPHEQFFGPGTRLTVL.

The V gene is TRBV5-1, the J gene TRBJ2-5, with 8 nucleotides matching TRBD2. V dropped 3 bases and J dropped 2; count of bases not matched to a gene: 9. The CDR3 extends over 16 amino acids. Germline V gene lookup returns CDR1 SGHRS and CDR2 YFSETQ. The CDR3 sequence: CASSWERERFQETQYF. The DNA of the CDR3 is TGCGCCAGCAGCTGGGAGCGGGAGAGGTTTCAAGAGACCCAGTACTTC.

The J gene is TRBJ1-5, the V gene TRBV18; D not resolved. Germline CDR1 KGHSH, CDR2 LQKENI. The length of the CDR3 is 15 residues. The V gene lost 5 bases and the J gene lost 2 bases, with 13 bases spanning the gap. In nucleotides, the CDR3 is TGTGCCAGCTCAGCCGGGAGTCTAGGCAATCAGCCCCAGCATTTT. As protein: CASSAGSLGNQPQHF.

The chain employs TRBV6-1 and TRBJ1-2, with D tentatively TRBD1 (6 bases). The CDR3 is 17 residues long. Germline CDR1 and CDR2: MNHNS and SASEGT. V was shortened by 1 base and J by 7 bases, with 22 bases between the two germline ends. CDR3 coding DNA: TGTGCCAGCAGTGAAGGAAGTTCGGCAGGTGCCAGGGGTGGCTACACCTTC. Protein product: CASSEGSSAGARGGYTF.

The J gene is TRBJ2-3, the V gene TRBV28, with 8 bases that match TRBD2. Trimming removed 7 bases from V and 7 bases from J; junction bases left unmatched: 13. The CDR3 covers 15 residues. Germline V gene sequence: CDR1 MDHEN, CDR2 SYDVKM. CDR3 residues: CASTKGGLAGNTQYF. CDR3 DNA: TGTGCCAGCACCAAAGGTGGTTTAGCGGGAAATACGCAGTATTTT. Variable domain in full (rest from reference TRBV28 and TRBJ2-3): DVKVTQSSRYLVKRTGEKVFLECVQDMDHENMFWYRQDPGLGLRLIYFSYDVKMKEKGDIPEGYSVSREKKERFSLILESASTNQTSMYLCASTKGGLAGNTQYFGPGTRLTVL.

The chain couples TRBV12-3 or TRBV12-4 to TRBJ1-2; D may be TRBD1 (6 bases). The CDR3 has 13 amino acids. V lost 5 bases, J lost 5 bases, and 12 bases lay in between. CDR3 nucleotide sequence: TGTGCCAGCAGTCCGGGACAAGCTTATGGCTACACCTTC. Its protein is CASSPGQAYGYTF.

The chain employs TRBV25-1 and TRBJ1-2; 7 nucleotides line up with TRBD1. V lost 7 bases, J lost 4 bases, and 3 bases stayed unmatched. Germline-derived CDR1 and CDR2 are MGHDK and SYGVNS. The CDR3 spans 12 residues. The CDR3 loop is CASMGTAYGYTF. The DNA for the CDR3 is TGTGCCAGCATGGGGACAGCCTATGGCTACACCTTC.

This clone was counted only a few times. V usage is TRBV5-4 and J usage is TRBJ1-2, with TRBD1 matching 11 bases. V was clipped by 4 bases and J by 4 bases; unmatched bases: 3. This CDR3 is 14 amino acids long. Germline-derived CDR1 and CDR2 are SGHNT and YYREEE (reference sequence). CDR3 amino acids: CASSGDRGTYGYTF. CDR3 in DNA: TGTGCCAGCAGCGGGGACAGGGGGACCTATGGCTACACCTTC.

V gene TRBV5-1 combines with J gene TRBJ2-2; TRBD1 agrees at 7 bases. The CDR3 covers 16 residues. The J segment lost 7 bases and the V segment lost 0 bases, leaving 9 bases of the junction unmatched. Germline loops: CDR1 SGHRS, CDR2 YFSETQ. CDR3 region: CASSLVQGELSGELFF. CDR3 in DNA: TGCGCCAGCAGCTTGGTGCAGGGGGAGCTGAGCGGGGAGCTGTTTTTT.

The chain links TRBV3-1 (or the pseudogene TRBV3-2) to TRBJ2-7; 8 nucleotides align to TRBD1. This CDR3 has 15 amino acids. Germline lookup yields CDR1 LGHDT and CDR2 YNNKEL (reference sequence). The V segment lost 0 bases and the J segment 3 bases; nucleotides outside the gene matches: 4. The CDR3 loop reads CASSQDRGQGYEQYF. The DNA for the CDR3 is TGTGCCAGCAGCCAAGATCGAGGACAGGGCTACGAGCAGTACTTC.

This clone was seen many times. This rearrangement joins TRBV7-3 to TRBJ2-1, with TRBD1 matching over 8 bases. Trimming took 5 bases from V and 4 from J; bases not matched to a gene: 1. The CDR3 has 13 residues. Germline values: CDR1 SGHTA, CDR2 FQGTGA. In DNA, the CDR3 is TGTGCCAGCAGCAGGGACAGGTACAATGAGCAGTTCTTC. Protein: CASSRDRYNEQFF. Based on the CDR3 plus reference TRBV7-3 and TRBJ2-1, the full variable domain is GAGVSQTPSNKVTEKGKYVELRCDPISGHTALYWYRQSLGQGPEFLIYFQGTGAADDSGLPNDRFFAVRPEGSVSTLKIQRTERGDSAVYLCASSRDRYNEQFFGPGTRLTVL.

The V and J genes are TRBV7-3 and TRBJ1-1; D gene ambiguous. Germline V lookup: CDR1 SGHTA, CDR2 FQGTGA. CDR3 length: 13 amino acids. The V end was cut by 3 bases, the J end by 4 bases, with 9 bases between. This CDR3 reads CASSFNRGTEAFF. The CDR3, as DNA: TGTGCCAGCAGCTTCAATCGCGGCACTGAAGCTTTCTTT.

This chain joins TRBV7-2 and TRBJ2-3, with D uncertain. Germline values: CDR1 SGHTA, CDR2 FQGNSA. This CDR3 is 13 amino acids long. V dropped 3 bases and J dropped 3 bases, with 7 bases sitting between them. CDR3 DNA sequence: TGTGCCAGCAGCTTGGGCCAGACAGATACGCAGTATTTT. It is translated as CASSLGQTDTQYF.

The chain joins TRBV5-1 to TRBJ2-3; 7 bases agree with TRBD2. The trim removed 0 bases at V and 6 bases at J, leaving 19 bases unmatched. The CDR3 totals 19 residues. CDR1 and CDR2 from the germline V gene are SGHRS and YFSETQ. The CDR3 spells CASSLASRGGSNWGDTQYF. CDR3 nucleotides: TGCGCCAGCAGCTTGGCCTCTCGGGGCGGGAGCAACTGGGGGGATACGCAGTATTTT.